The subject of this entry is one T cell receptor beta chain. Clones were read by immunoSEQ multiplex PCR, and TCRdb kept only the in-frame ones, dropping some. The repertoire holds some 20,000 clones, with about 87% as singletons. Time point given: cycle 4 day 1 (C4D1), after 5 to 7 weeks of nivolumab. All trial patients relapsed after autologous stem cell transplantation. Negative selection with magnets was how CD8+ T cells were isolated from the thawed PBMCs. This sample was taken from a study of PD-1 blockade in classical Hodgkin lymphoma. This CDR3 is 15 amino acids long. V lost 2 bases and J lost 1; bases outside the gene matches: 2. The germline V gene has CDR1 LGHNA and CDR2 YNFKEQ.

The sequence came from a human donor with classical Hodgkin lymphoma. The V call is TRBV4-2, the J call TRBJ2-1; 7 bases fit TRBD2. The specimen was CD8+ T cells from blood, collected before the fourth cycle of nivolumab. The CDR3 nucleotides read TGTGCCAGCAGCCAAACTAGCGCTTCCTACAATGAGCAGTTCTTC. Its protein product is CASSQTSASYNEQFF.